This T cell receptor beta chain was found in a study of CD8 T cells in ankylosing spondylitis. J gave up 3 bases and V 7 bases, and 13 bases lay outside the gene matches. CDR1 is LNHDA, CDR2 SQIVND, per germline (reference sequence). CDR3 length equals 17 residues. Broader study findings: A CD8+ phenotype characterized the disease-linked clones, which were relatively rare in peripheral blood. Reports of some motif variants in reactive arthritis synovial fluid and blood predate this one. Enrichment of disease-linked clones was reportedly significant in matched ankylosing spondylitis synovial fluid. One TCR beta motif, made up of roughly eight highly homologous variants, appeared characteristic of ankylosing spondylitis blood.

For this clonotype: Its specificity is not known.

Using its own MiXCR run on the 5' RACE reads, TCRdb lists one record per CDR3 protein. Of fewer than 250,000 distinct CDR3 sequences in the sample, over 9.5% were seen once. The sequenced sample consisted of blood, either unsorted or a sorted T cell fraction (not recorded which). The source of this sequence is a male donor with ankylosing spondylitis or in good health (not recorded which). The J gene is TRBJ2-2, the V gene TRBV19; 8 nucleotides line up with TRBD1. This CDR3 is CASTSAGGRPDTGELFF. CDR3 DNA sequence: TGTGCCAGTACATCAGCAGGGGGCCGTCCGGACACCGGGGAGCTGTTTTTT.